This TCR beta chain was sequenced for a study of neurological immune-mediated disorders. This clonotype was seen at least ten times. The time point here: longitudinal time-point 1 (baseline). J lost 4 bases, V lost 3 bases, and 13 bases had no gene match. This CDR3 is 18 amino acids long. Germline loops: CDR1 SQVTM, CDR2 ANQGSEA. TCRdb recomputed calls from the 5' RACE reads with MiXCR, one row per CDR3 protein. The data show over 70,000 distinct CDR3 sequences, around 9.6% seen once. The sequencing sample was made of PBMCs. The TCR was taken from a man aged 25 to 45 in good health. The V gene is TRBV29-1, the J gene TRBJ2-1; 12 bases map to TRBD2. The DNA for the CDR3 is TGCAGCGTTGAGGGTCTAGCGGGAGGGCCGGGTAGGTACAATGAGCAGTTCTTC. The encoded protein is CSVEGLAGGPGRYNEQFF.